Sequencing of this T cell receptor (beta chain) was carried out in a study of cytomegalovirus exposure and HLA in healthy donors. Study-level background: HLA-typed donors contributed 65 million to 85 million unique TCRs, which were held in an early data release.

Primers included in the PCR were 60 Vbeta and 13 Jbeta primers. Some clones are missing from TCRdb's copy, which holds only in-frame ones; the method was immunoSEQ multiplex PCR. The table includes tens of thousands of clones, about 74% detected once. Germline assignment: CDR1 MRHNA and CDR2 SNTAGT. With 4 bases clipped from V and 3 bases from J, the junction kept 0 bases outside the gene matches. CDR3 length: 14 residues. A note on this clone: This could be a read error, since a much larger clone is one nucleotide away.

Input material: PBMCs. The V and J genes are TRBV6-4 and TRBJ2-2; 9 bases agree with TRBD2. The receptor was isolated from a man aged 25-45 years in good health and CMV-seronegative. Written as DNA, the CDR3 is TGTGCCAGCAGTGGCGGGAGGGACACCGGGGAGCTGTTTTTT. This encodes CASSGGRDTGELFF.